Presented here are 2 T cell receptor beta chains from one specimen sequenced in a study of blood T cell repertoires in COVID-19. The assay was immunoSEQ multiplex PCR, and TCRdb's table has in-frame clones only and misses some. The table includes under 40,000 clones, 85% detected once. The sequencing input was peripheral blood. Every receptor here comes from a human donor with acute or convalescent COVID-19. The donor label of this sample is uncertain.

This rearrangement joins TRBV28 to TRBJ2-1, with 10 nucleotides matching TRBD1. The CDR3 contains 19 residues. The V gene end was trimmed by 4 bases and the J gene end by 6 bases; junction bases not matched to a gene: 18. Germline loops: CDR1 MDHEN, CDR2 SYDVKM. The CDR3 protein is CASSYRLPLRDRGFNEQFF. The CDR3 DNA reads as TGTGCCAGCAGTTATCGCCTCCCTCTCCGGGACAGGGGTTTCAATGAGCAGTTCTTC.

The chain is built from TRBV6-5 and TRBJ1-2, with D perhaps TRBD1 (6 bases). Trimming shortened V by 4 bases and J by 2 bases, and 14 bases separated the two germline ends. Per germline, CDR1 MNHEY and CDR2 SVGAGI. The CDR3 has 15 amino acids. The CDR3 spells CASSLGGQGNYGYTF. As DNA, the CDR3 is TGTGCCAGCAGTTTAGGGGGTCAGGGGAACTATGGCTACACCTTC.